A single TCR beta chain is shown here with its context. The CDR3 regions of TCR beta were amplified from RNA transcripts. Primed by the HTBI set, a first-round RT-PCR was run on the TCR CDR3. TCRdb independently ran MiXCR on the multiplex PCR reads; one entry per CDR3 protein. The table records approximately 300,000 distinct CDR3 sequences, roughly 15% of them present only once. This CDR3 comprises 12 residues. V was clipped by 3 bases and J by 4 bases, with 6 bases between them. The germline gives CDR1 WNHNN, CDR2 SYGVQD (reference sequence). This sample stems from a study of T cells in Graves' hyperthyroidism and ophthalmopathy.

The chain combines TRBV10-1 with TRBJ1-2; D is unclear. The source is a man between 25 and 39 years old with Graves' hyperthyroidism. Sequencing was performed on blood. The CDR3 nucleotides read TGCGCCAGCAGTGACTGGGCCTATGGCTACACCTTC. It codes for CASSDWAYGYTF.